Reported below is one TCR beta chain. V lost 6 bases and J 0 bases, leaving 14 bases between the germline ends. Per the germline V gene, CDR1 is MNHEY and CDR2 is SVGEGT. The CDR3 covers 15 residues. Produced via immunoSEQ multiplex PCR; TCRdb's table is partial and in-frame only. Of 100,000 to 150,000 clones in the sample, 81% are singletons; the top ten hold roughly 17%. This sample was included in a study of blood T cell repertoires in COVID-19. Study at large: From T cells, B-cell-depleted T cells, or PBMCs came the material, which was cDNA or gDNA.

Sequenced: peripheral blood. The V call is TRBV6-2 or TRBV6-3, the J call TRBJ1-2; a possible D gene is TRBD1 (6 bases). This TCR came from a man aged 25-45 years with COVID-19, enrolled during active disease. CDR3 in DNA: TGTGCCAGCAGCCTCTACACAGGGCCTAACTATGGCTACACCTTC. Amino acids: CASSLYTGPNYGYTF.